The entry that follows covers one T cell receptor (beta chain) sequence. Antigen specificity is unknown. V lost 3 bases and J 2 bases, leaving 9 bases between the germline ends. Germline V gives CDR1 DFQATT, CDR2 SNEGSKA (reference sequence). This CDR3 region has 13 residues. Unique molecular identifiers were carried by the TCR beta cDNA libraries. TCRdb independently ran MiXCR on the PCR reads; one entry per CDR3 protein. The table records more than 450,000 distinct CDR3 sequences, 30% to 40% of them present only once. The data were taken from a study of post-analysis software for immune sequencing data. Study results and limitations: Those samples that were prepared in the same batch co-clustered strongly by F measure. Elevated frequency relative to controls characterized several TRBV segments in patients, TRBV5-6, TRBV5-1 and TRBV20-1 among them.

The source is a girl aged 2-17 years with multiple sclerosis. The chain has TRBV20-1 and TRBJ2-3; the D is unclear. The specimen was blood. This CDR3 reads CSASFSATDTQYF. CDR3 coding DNA: TGCAGTGCTAGTTTCAGCGCCACAGATACGCAGTATTTT.